The sequence of this TCR beta chain was determined in a study of early T cells in non-severe SARS-CoV-2 infection (dated by TCRdb to the early 2020s). About the study as a whole: Bulk RNA from unsorted whole blood was used for TCR sequencing, so alpha and beta chains could not be paired.

The study was a case-control design nested within a healthcare worker cohort in London, UK, with weekly nasopharyngeal swab PCR tests and blood sampling. Healthcare workers were recruited during the week of the UK lockdown, between 23 and 31 March 2020, and followed weekly for up to about 15 weeks. The library was produced with 5' RACE. The sequencing machine was a NextSeq 500. In the TCR library protocol, unique molecular identifiers were attached to individual cDNA molecules to correct for PCR bias and sequencing error. Sequencing covered both TCR alpha and beta chains, and within each sample the abundances of alpha and beta sequences were tightly co-correlated. On the authors' methods: Decombinator V4 was used to annotate the V gene, J gene and CDR3 of the TCR sequences. Expanded TCRs were defined as changing significantly between any two time points under a Poisson model with p below 0.0001. TCR abundances were normalised to the total number of TCRs sequenced per sample and were expressed as counts per million. TRAV1-2 paired with TRAJ12, TRAJ20 or TRAJ33 defined MAIT TCRs, while TRAV10 paired with TRAJ18 defined iNKT TCRs. VDJdb, accessed 1 November 2021, was searched for CMV, EBV and SARS-CoV-2 annotated TCRs, excluding TCRs annotated for multiple antigens. Through fastp at Q25 and MiXCR, TCRdb rebuilt clones from the public reads, retaining in-frame beta chains. Identical CDR3 proteins give one entry, which carries the most common genes and DNA. The V and J calls shown here were made by TCRdb, not taken from the authors' results. The sample table records tens of thousands of distinct CDR3 sequences; about 14% of these occur just once. The ten largest clones take up 3% of the sample.

This clonotype was recorded a few times. Its target antigen remains unknown. Per-base quality was not reported, and no clone a single base away is much larger than it. The germline V gene (reference sequence) supplies CDR1 SEHNR and CDR2 FQNEAQ. V drops 5 bases and J drops 2 bases, leaving 10 bases in between. The CDR3 runs 13 residues from the cysteine to the phenylalanine. CDR3 DNA only is kept here, 39 bases in frame from base 1. General conclusions and limits of the study: VDJdb matching was skewed toward anti-spike CD8 responses, so virus-specific expansions were likely underestimated and private and CD4 specificities were missed.

The TCR sequence derives from an adult who was a healthcare worker with PCR-confirmed SARS-CoV-2 infection or an uninfected control (not recorded which). Material for sequencing was whole blood. Rearrangement joined TRBV7-9 to TRBJ2-7; the D assignment is uncertain and may be TRBD1 or TRBD2, with 5 bases supporting each. This receptor carries the CDR3 CASSRDGAYEQYF. The bases read TGTGCCAGCAGCCGGGACGGAGCCTACGAGCAGTACTTC.